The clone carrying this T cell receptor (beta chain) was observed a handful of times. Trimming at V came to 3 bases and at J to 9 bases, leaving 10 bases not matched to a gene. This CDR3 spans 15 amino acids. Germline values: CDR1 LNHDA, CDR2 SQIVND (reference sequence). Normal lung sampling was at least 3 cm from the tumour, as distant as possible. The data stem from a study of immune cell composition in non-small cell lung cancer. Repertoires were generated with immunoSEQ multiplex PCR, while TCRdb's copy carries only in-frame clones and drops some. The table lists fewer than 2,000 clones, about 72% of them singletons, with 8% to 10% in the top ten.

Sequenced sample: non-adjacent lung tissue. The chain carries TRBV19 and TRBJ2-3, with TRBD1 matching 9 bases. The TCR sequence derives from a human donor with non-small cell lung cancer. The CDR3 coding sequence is TGTGCCAGTAGTATGGCTGGGACAGGGATTATAACGCAGTATTTT. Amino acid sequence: CASSMAGTGIITQYF.